Shown below are 23 T cell receptor beta chains from a single sample sequenced in a study of early T cells in non-severe SARS-CoV-2 infection. MiXCR was run by TCRdb on the 5' RACE reads, yielding one entry per CDR3 protein. The table shows around 64,000 distinct CDR3 sequences, with about 12% occurring only once. The specimen was whole blood, collected at baseline. Receptors originate from an adult who was a healthcare worker with PCR-confirmed SARS-CoV-2 infection or an uninfected control (not recorded which).

This clonotype was detected only a few times. The chain carries TRBV29-1 and TRBJ1-1; D not certain. Per the germline V gene, CDR1 is SQVTM and CDR2 is ANQGSEA. V shed 5 bases and J shed 8 bases, with 9 bases lying between them. This CDR3 contains 10 residues. CDR3 region: CSVLREEAFF. In nucleotides, the CDR3 is TGCAGCGTTCTCCGGGAGGAAGCTTTCTTT.

The V call is TRBV6-2 or TRBV6-3, the J call TRBJ2-7; 11 positions agree with TRBD2. The germline CDR1 and CDR2 sequences are MNHEY and SVGEGT. The CDR3 is 16 residues long. The junction had 8 bases not matched to a gene; V was cut back by 5 bases and J by 2 bases. CDR3 in amino acids: CASSGGTSGAPYEQYF. DNA for the CDR3: TGTGCCAGCAGTGGGGGGACTAGCGGCGCCCCCTACGAGCAGTACTTC.

This clonotype was picked up a small number of times. The chain links TRBV7-8 to TRBJ1-1; D is perhaps TRBD1 (5 bases). The germline V and J ends were trimmed by 5 bases and 0 bases, with 13 bases remaining between them. In germline, CDR1 is SGHVS, CDR2 FQNEAQ. The CDR3 length is 15 residues. The CDR3 here is CASSQTTAMNTEAFF. Here the CDR3 DNA reads TGTGCCAGCAGCCAAACGACAGCCATGAACACTGAAGCTTTCTTT.

The V call is TRBV9, the J call TRBJ1-3, with 7 bases identical to TRBD1. The CDR3 runs 15 residues. V gave up 3 bases and J gave up 0 bases; unmatched junction bases: 3. Germline V gene sequence: CDR1 SGDLS, CDR2 YYNGEE. The CDR3 here is CASSAGTVSGNTIYF. The CDR3 DNA sequence: TGTGCCAGCAGCGCCGGGACAGTCTCTGGAAACACCATATATTTT.

This clonotype was counted a few times. V is TRBV18 and J is TRBJ2-7; 9 nucleotides agree with TRBD1. V shed 6 bases, J shed 2 bases, and the junction held 8 bases outside the gene matches. The CDR3 is 15 amino acids. Germline V gene data show CDR1 as KGHSH and CDR2 as LQKENI. For the CDR3, the DNA is TGTGCCAGCTCCCAGGGACAGGGAGGGGCCTACGAGCAGTACTTC. Protein sequence: CASSQGQGGAYEQYF.

This clonotype has a handful of counts. The rearrangement links TRBV5-8 to TRBJ1-5; possible D gene TRBD1, 5 bases. Germline V gene data show CDR1 as SGHTS and CDR2 as YDEGEE. The CDR3 extends over 14 amino acids. Deletions cut 4 bases from V and 0 bases from J, with 8 bases between. The chain's CDR3 is CASSRQHSNQPQHF. CDR3 DNA sequence: TGTGCCAGCAGCCGACAGCATAGCAATCAGCCCCAGCATTTT.

This clonotype was seen only a few times. The rearrangement links TRBV5-6 to TRBJ2-7; a weak D match, TRBD1 (5 bases). CDR1 SGHDT and CDR2 YYEEEE come from the germline V gene. The ends were cut back, 6 bases at V and 2 bases at J, with 15 bases in the middle. This CDR3 has 14 residues. CDR3 in DNA: TGTGCCAGCAAGATCGCACAGGAGACCTACGAGCAGTACTTC. This encodes CASKIAQETYEQYF.

This clonotype was recorded at least ten times. V and J are TRBV19 and TRBJ1-4; D gene uncertain. V lost 2 bases and J lost 2, with 12 bases in between. Germline V lookup: CDR1 LNHDA, CDR2 SQIVND (reference sequence). The CDR3 totals 16 residues. The CDR3 DNA follows: TGTGCCAGTAGTATAAAGGTGGTCTGGACTAATGAAAAACTGTTTTTT. Translation gives CASSIKVVWTNEKLFF.

This clonotype was counted many times. This rearrangement joins TRBV7-9 to TRBJ1-2; D gene ambiguous. This CDR3 contains 16 residues. Between the trimmed V and J ends, which lost 5 bases and 3 bases, there was a span of 19 bases. The germline CDR1 and CDR2 sequences are SEHNR and FQNEAQ (reference sequence). The CDR3 loop reads CASSQATIRRDYGYTF. The CDR3 bases are TGTGCCAGCAGCCAAGCTACCATCCGGAGAGACTATGGCTACACCTTC.

In its sample, this clonotype was seen a few times. The gene calls are TRBV5-1 and TRBJ2-5; D remains unclear. CDR1 and CDR2 from the germline V gene are SGHRS and YFSETQ. The CDR3 covers 11 residues. Trimming stripped 0 bases from V and 4 bases from J, with 1 base between. The CDR3 loop reads CASSLVETQYF. In DNA form, the CDR3 reads TGCGCCAGCAGCTTGGTAGAGACCCAGTACTTC. The whole variable domain, remainder taken from reference TRBV5-1 and TRBJ2-5, is KAGVTQTPRYLIKTRGQQVTLSCSPISGHRSVSWYQQTPGQGLQFLFEYFSETQRNKGNFPGRFSGRQFSNSRSEMNVSTLELGDSALYLCASSLVETQYFGPGTRLLVL.

This clonotype was seen only a few times. The genes are TRBV6-5 and TRBJ2-3; 11 bases fit TRBD2. Germline V gene sequence: CDR1 MNHEY, CDR2 SVGAGI. This CDR3 spans 16 amino acids. Trimming took 5 bases from V and 0 from J; bases not matched to a gene: 4. The CDR3 is CASSRLAGTSTDTQYF. Written as DNA, the CDR3 is TGTGCCAGCAGTCGACTAGCGGGGACTAGCACAGATACGCAGTATTTT.

The rearrangement uses TRBV5-1 and TRBJ1-1; D remains ambiguous. Germline V CDR1 and CDR2: SGHRS, YFSETQ. The CDR3 spans 12 residues. The V end was cut by 4 bases, the J end by 6 bases, with 10 bases between. In nucleotides, the CDR3 is TGCGCCAGCAGCCCGCATAGGGCTGAAGCTTTCTTT. The encoded protein is CASSPHRAEAFF.

This clonotype was recorded many times. J is TRBJ2-1 and V is TRBV9; 9 bases match TRBD2. Trimming removed 3 bases from V and 4 bases from J; junction bases left unmatched: 8. The CDR3 runs to 16 residues. Germline lookup yields CDR1 SGDLS and CDR2 YYNGEE. CDR3 DNA sequence: TGTGCCAGCAGCGCATCCAGGCTAGCGGGATACAATGAGCAGTTCTTC. Its protein product is CASSASRLAGYNEQFF.

V and J are TRBV7-6 and TRBJ1-2; D uncertain. CDR3 length equals 14 residues. Germline CDR1 and CDR2: SGHVS and FNYEAQ. V lost 5 bases to trimming and J lost 1 base, with 11 bases between them. This CDR3 reads CASSNLGSNYGYTF. As DNA, the CDR3 is TGTGCCAGCAGCAACCTCGGCAGTAACTATGGCTACACCTTC. Full variable domain (missing parts from reference TRBV7-6 and TRBJ1-2): GAGVSQSPRYKVTKRGQDVALRCDPISGHVSLYWYRQALGQGPEFLTYFNYEAQQDKSGLPNDRFSAERPEGSISTLTIQRTEQRDSAMYRCASSNLGSNYGYTFGSGTRLTVV.

This clonotype was observed at least ten times. The V gene is TRBV7-9, the J gene TRBJ2-7, with 8 bases that match TRBD1. Per germline, CDR1 SEHNR and CDR2 FQNEAQ (reference sequence). Germline trimming cut 5 bases from V and 3 bases from J; bases unmatched to any gene: 6. The CDR3 is made up of 14 amino acids. In DNA form, the CDR3 reads TGTGCCAGCAGCCCCGGCACAGGGGGCTACGAGCAGTACTTC. It translates to CASSPGTGGYEQYF.

This clonotype occurred many times. This rearrangement joins TRBV7-2 to TRBJ2-7; 9 positions match TRBD1. Germline V gene sequence: CDR1 SGHTA, CDR2 FQGNSA. The CDR3 has 15 amino acids. V was clipped by 5 bases and J by 5 bases; unmatched bases: 10. The CDR3, as DNA: TGTGCCAGCAGCACTTACACTGGACAGGGGCACGAGCAGTACTTC. It specifies CASSTYTGQGHEQYF.

The chain couples TRBV6-1 to TRBJ2-2; D possibly matches TRBD1 or TRBD2 (5 bases each). Germline CDR1 and CDR2: MNHNS and SASEGT. The CDR3 sequence is 12 residues long. The ends were cut back, 8 bases at V and 6 bases at J, with 10 bases in the middle. The CDR3 here is CASGGFAGELFF. In DNA, the CDR3 is TGTGCCAGCGGGGGTTTCGCCGGGGAGCTGTTTTTT.

This chain uses TRBV20-1 with TRBJ2-5, with D perhaps matching TRBD2 (6 bases). Trimming shortened V by 5 bases and J by 4 bases, and 14 bases separated the two germline ends. Germline values: CDR1 DFQATT, CDR2 SNEGSKA (reference sequence). CDR3 length: 13 residues. This CDR3 is CSAVPLGGETQYF. The CDR3 DNA reads as TGCAGTGCTGTCCCCTTGGGAGGAGAGACCCAGTACTTC.

The CDR3 coding sequence is TGTGCCAGCAGCCCCCGGGAGTACGAGCAGTACTTC. Translation gives CASSPREYEQYF. The chain joins TRBV6-6 to TRBJ2-7; D may be TRBD2 (6 bases). The length of the CDR3 is 12 residues. Germline V gives CDR1 MNHNY, CDR2 SVGAGI (reference sequence). The V gene lost 6 bases and the J gene lost 4 bases, with 10 bases spanning the gap.

The CDR3 loop reads CASKERVTDTQYF. The DNA of the CDR3 is TGCGCCAGCAAAGAGCGGGTCACAGATACGCAGTATTTT. This sequence joins TRBV10-1 and TRBJ2-3, with a weak D call TRBD2 (6 bases). CDR1 and CDR2 (germline): WNHNN, SYGVQD (reference sequence). Trimming pared 7 bases from V and 2 bases from J, leaving 10 bases between. The CDR3 has 13 amino acids.

The chain links TRBV5-1 to TRBJ2-7; 11 bases agree with TRBD1. CDR3 size: 16 residues. Trimming at V came to 3 bases and at J to 6 bases, leaving 11 bases not matched to a gene. From germline, CDR1 is SGHRS and CDR2 YFSETQ. The CDR3 sequence is CASSSLIGTGGTEQYF. The CDR3 bases are TGCGCCAGCAGCTCCCTCATCGGGACAGGGGGGACCGAGCAGTACTTC.

This clonotype turned up a few times. V gene TRBV6-5 combines with J gene TRBJ2-7, with D perhaps matching TRBD1 or TRBD2 (5 bases each). The germline V gene encodes CDR1 MNHEY and CDR2 SVGAGI. V lost 6 bases and J lost 7, with 16 bases in between. The CDR3 is made up of 13 amino acids. The CDR3 sequence: CASRTGARWEQYF. For the CDR3, the DNA is TGTGCCAGCAGAACCGGGGCCCGATGGGAGCAGTACTTC.

In its sample, this clonotype was seen a few times. The rearrangement links TRBV6-2 or TRBV6-3 to TRBJ2-6; 7 nucleotides match TRBD2. Per the germline V gene, CDR1 is MNHEY and CDR2 is SVGEGT. Trimming took 0 bases from V and 0 from J; bases not matched to a gene: 14. This CDR3 has 21 amino acids. The CDR3 region is CASSYSSVRLAESSGANVLTF. The CDR3 DNA reads as TGTGCCAGCAGTTACTCGTCGGTTAGGCTAGCGGAAAGCTCTGGGGCCAACGTCCTGACTTTC.